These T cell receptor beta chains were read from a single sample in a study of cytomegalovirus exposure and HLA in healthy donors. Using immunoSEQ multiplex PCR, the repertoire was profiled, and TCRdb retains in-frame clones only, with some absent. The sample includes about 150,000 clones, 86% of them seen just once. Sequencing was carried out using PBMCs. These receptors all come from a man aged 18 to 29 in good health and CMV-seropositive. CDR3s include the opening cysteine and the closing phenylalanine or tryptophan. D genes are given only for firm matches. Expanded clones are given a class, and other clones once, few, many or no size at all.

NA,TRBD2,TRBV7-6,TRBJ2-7,TGTGCCAGCAGCCCCCTATCGGAGGCGGGAGGGTCATACGAGCAGTACTTC,CASSPLSEAGGSYEQYF
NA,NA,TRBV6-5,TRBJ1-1,TGTGCCAGCAGTCCTGAGCAGAACACTGAAGCTTTCTTT,CASSPEQNTEAFF
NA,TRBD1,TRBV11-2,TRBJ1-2,TGTGCCAGCAGGAGGGGACAGGGGATAGCTAACTATGGCTACACCTTC,CASRRGQGIANYGYTF
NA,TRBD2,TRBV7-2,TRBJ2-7,TGTGCCAGCAGCAAGACTAGCGGGGGGTACTACGAGCAGTACTTC,CASSKTSGGYYEQYF
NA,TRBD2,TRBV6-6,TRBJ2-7,TGTGCCAGCAGTTCCGGGACTACAATCACCTACGAGCAGTACTTC,CASSSGTTITYEQYF
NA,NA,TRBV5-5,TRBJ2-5,TGTGCCAGCACTCACGAACGTGGCAACCAAGAGACCCAGTACTTC,CASTHERGNQETQYF
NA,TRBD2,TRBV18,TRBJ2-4,TGTGCCAGCTCACCACCAGAAGGGCGGGGGTCAAGCATTCAGTACTTC,CASSPPEGRGSSIQYF
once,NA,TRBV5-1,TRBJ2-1,TGCGCCAGCAGCTTCGCTGCGGCGGACAAACGGATAGCATGGTTCTTC,CASSFAAADKRIAWFF
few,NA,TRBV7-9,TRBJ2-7,TGTGCCAGCAGCTCCCAGGGTCAAAGGGGTATCGAGCAGTACTTC,CASSSQGQRGIEQYF
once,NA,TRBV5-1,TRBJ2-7,TGCGCCAGCAGCTTGGTGGGGTCAGGGTACGAGCAGTACTTC,CASSLVGSGYEQYF
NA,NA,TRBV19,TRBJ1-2,TGTGCCAGTAGTATGATTGGCAGCTATGGCTACACCTTC,CASSMIGSYGYTF
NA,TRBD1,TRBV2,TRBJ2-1,TGTGCCAGCACACGGGACAGAGACAATGAGCAGTTCTTC,CASTRDRDNEQFF
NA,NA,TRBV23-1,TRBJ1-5,TGCGCCAGCAGTCAACCGAGACAGGTACCTAGCAATCAGCCCCAGCATTTT,CASSQPRQVPSNQPQHF
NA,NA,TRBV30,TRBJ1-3,TGTGCCTGGGGACACAGGCGAAACACCATATATTTT,CAWGHRRNTIYF
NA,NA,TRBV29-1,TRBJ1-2,TGCAGCGTTGAAGAGGGTGTTCGAAACAGTCTAACCTTC,CSVEEGVRNSLTF
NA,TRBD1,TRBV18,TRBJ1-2,TGTGCCAGCTCACCGTACCGGGACAGGGGCGGCTACACCTTC,CASSPYRDRGGYTF
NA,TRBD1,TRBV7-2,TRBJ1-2,TGTGCCAGCAGCTTGGAGGGGGCGACAGTCATCTATGGCTACACCTTC,CASSLEGATVIYGYTF
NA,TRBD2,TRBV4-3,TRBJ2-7,TGCGCCAGCAGCCAAGAAGCCCCGGGACTAGCGGGGGCCCGCTCCTACGAGCAGTACTTC,CASSQEAPGLAGARSYEQYF
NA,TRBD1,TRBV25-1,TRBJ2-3,TGTGCCAGCAGTAAAGGTACAGGGGGCGGACGCACAGATACGCAGTATTTT,CASSKGTGGGRTDTQYF
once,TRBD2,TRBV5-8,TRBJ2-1,TGTGCCAGCAGCTTGGAGGGGACTAGCGGAGGGTCCTACAATGAGCAGTTCTTC,CASSLEGTSGGSYNEQFF
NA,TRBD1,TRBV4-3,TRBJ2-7,TGCGCCAGCAGCCCGGGACAGGGGATGCACGAGCAGTACTTC,CASSPGQGMHEQYF
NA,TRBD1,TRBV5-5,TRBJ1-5,TGTGCCAGCAGCCAGGGCCAGGGGGCATATGAAGGTCAGCCCCAGCATTTT,CASSQGQGAYEGQPQHF
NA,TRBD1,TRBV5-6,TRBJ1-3,TGTGCCAGCAGCTTGAATATGGACAGGGTAAACACCATATATTTT,CASSLNMDRVNTIYF
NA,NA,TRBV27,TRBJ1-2,TGTGCCAGCAGTCCCCCCGGCGGCTATGGCTACACCTTC,CASSPPGGYGYTF
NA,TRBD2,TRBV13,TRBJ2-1,TGTGCCAGCATCCCATCGGGACTACCATACAATGAGCAGTTCTTC,CASIPSGLPYNEQFF
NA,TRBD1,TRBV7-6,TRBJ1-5,TGTGCCAGCAGCGCCAGACAGGGGTCAGGGCAGCCCCAGCATTTT,CASSARQGSGQPQHF
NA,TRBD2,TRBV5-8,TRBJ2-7,TGTGCCAGCAGCTTGCCCGGGGGGTACGAGCAGTACTTC,CASSLPGGYEQYF
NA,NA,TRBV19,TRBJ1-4,TGTGCCAGTAGTCCCGCGGGACCCCGGGCGGGTGAAAAACTGTTTTTT,CASSPAGPRAGEKLFF
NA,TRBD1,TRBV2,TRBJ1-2,TGTGCCAGCAGTGAAGAACAGGGGGCGGGCTATGGCTACACCTTC,CASSEEQGAGYGYTF
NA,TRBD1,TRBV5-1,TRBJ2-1,TGCGCCAGCAGCTTGGAAGGGACAGCCTACAATGAGCAGTTCTTC,CASSLEGTAYNEQFF
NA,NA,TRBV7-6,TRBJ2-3,TGTGCCAGCAGCTTAGCGCCTCCTAGGGGGACAGATACGCAGTATTTT,CASSLAPPRGTDTQYF
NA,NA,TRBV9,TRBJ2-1,TGTGCCAGCAGCCCGAGGGGGGGGGCGAGCTACAATGAGCAGTTCTTC,CASSPRGGASYNEQFF
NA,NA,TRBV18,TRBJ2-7,TGTGCCAGCTCACCACCATGGCCTTCCGAGCAGTACTTC,CASSPPWPSEQYF
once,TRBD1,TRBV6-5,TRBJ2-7,TGTGCCAGCAGTCCGGGACAGGGGAGGTACGAGCAGTACTTC,CASSPGQGRYEQYF
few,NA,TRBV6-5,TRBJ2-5,TGTGCCAGCAGTCCCCGGAGAGGCCAAGAGACCCAGTACTTC,CASSPRRGQETQYF
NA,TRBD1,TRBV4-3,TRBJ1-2,TGCGCCAGCAGCCAAGAAACAGGGGGTTCGCGGGGCTACACCTTC,CASSQETGGSRGYTF
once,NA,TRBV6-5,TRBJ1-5,TGTGCCAGCAGCTCTAGACAGAATCAGCCCCAGCATTTT,CASSSRQNQPQHF
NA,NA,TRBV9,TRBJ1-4,TGTGCCAGCAGCACTCTGGGGCAAACTAATGAAAAACTGTTTTTT,CASSTLGQTNEKLFF
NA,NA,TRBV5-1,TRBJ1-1,TGCGCCAGCAGCTTGGCAGGCCTGGGGAACACTGAAGCTTTCTTT,CASSLAGLGNTEAFF
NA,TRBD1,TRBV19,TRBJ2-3,TGTGCCAGTAGTATAGATACAGGGGCCGATACGCAGTATTTT,CASSIDTGADTQYF
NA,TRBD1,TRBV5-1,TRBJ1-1,TGCGCCAGCAGCCCGGGGGCACCGGGACAGGGGAACACTGAAGCTTTCTTT,CASSPGAPGQGNTEAFF
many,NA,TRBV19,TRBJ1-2,TGTGCCAGTAGCCCGATCGACAGGAGGCAAAACTATGGCTACACCTTC,CASSPIDRRQNYGYTF
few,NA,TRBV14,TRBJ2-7,TGTGCCAGCAGCCAAGTGCGTGGTTACGAGCAGTACTTC,CASSQVRGYEQYF
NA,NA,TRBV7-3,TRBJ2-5,TGTGCCAGCAGCTTCTCCGGCGGCTTGAAGGGGGAGACCCAGTACTTC,CASSFSGGLKGETQYF
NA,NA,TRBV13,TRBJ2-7,TGTGCCAGCAGCCCGACTAGCTCCTACGAGCAGTACTTC,CASSPTSSYEQYF
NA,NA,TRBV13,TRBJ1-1,TGTGCCAGCAGTCCCCCGGAGGGCGGCACTGAAGCTTTCTTT,CASSPPEGGTEAFF
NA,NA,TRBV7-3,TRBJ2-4,TGTGCCAGCAGCTTAACGGGGGCAGGGGCCAGAAACATTCAGTACTTC,CASSLTGAGARNIQYF
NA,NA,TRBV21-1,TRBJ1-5,TGTGCCAGCAGCCCCCCCGTGGCCCAGTATAGCAATCAGCCCCAGCATTTT,CASSPPVAQYSNQPQHF
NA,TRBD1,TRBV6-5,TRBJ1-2,TGTGCCAGCAGAAAGGGGGCTAGACTCTATGGCTACACCTTC,CASRKGARLYGYTF
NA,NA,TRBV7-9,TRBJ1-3,TGTGCCAGCAGCCCCAGAGCGAGCTCTGGAAACACCATATATTTT,CASSPRASSGNTIYF
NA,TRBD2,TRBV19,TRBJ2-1,TGTGCCAGCGACCCACGGGGGGGATACAATGAGCAGTTCTTC,CASDPRGGYNEQFF
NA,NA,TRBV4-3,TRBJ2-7,TGCGCCAGCAGCCAAGAACAGCTCTCCTACGAGCAGTACTTC,CASSQEQLSYEQYF
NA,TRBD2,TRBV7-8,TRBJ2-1,TGTGCCAGCAGCTTAGTCTGGACTAGCGAGAGCTACAATGAGCAGTTCTTC,CASSLVWTSESYNEQFF
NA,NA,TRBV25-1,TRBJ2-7,TGTGCCAGCGCACCCAACGGAGGCCCCAAGTTTTACGAGCAGTACTTC,CASAPNGGPKFYEQYF
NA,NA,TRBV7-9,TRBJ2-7,TGTGCCAGCAGCCCCCAGGGGCTAGGAAGCTACGAGCAGTACTTC,CASSPQGLGSYEQYF